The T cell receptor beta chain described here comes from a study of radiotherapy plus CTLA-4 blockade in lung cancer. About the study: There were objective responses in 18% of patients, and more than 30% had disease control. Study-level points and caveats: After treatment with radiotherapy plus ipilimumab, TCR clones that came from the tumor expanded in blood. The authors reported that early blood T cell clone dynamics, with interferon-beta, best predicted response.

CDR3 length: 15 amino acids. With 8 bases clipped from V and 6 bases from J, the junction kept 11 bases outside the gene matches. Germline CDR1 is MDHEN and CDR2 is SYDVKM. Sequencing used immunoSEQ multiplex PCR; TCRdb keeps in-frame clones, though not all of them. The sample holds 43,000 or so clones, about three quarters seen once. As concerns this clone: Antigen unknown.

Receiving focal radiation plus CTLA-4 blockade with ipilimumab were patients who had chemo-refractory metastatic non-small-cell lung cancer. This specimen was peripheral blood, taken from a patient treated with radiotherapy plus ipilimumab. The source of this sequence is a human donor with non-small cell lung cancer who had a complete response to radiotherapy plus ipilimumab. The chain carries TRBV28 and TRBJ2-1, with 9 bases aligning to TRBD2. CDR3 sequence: CASPPGTSLSNEQFF. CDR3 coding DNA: TGTGCCAGCCCCCCCGGGACTAGCCTCTCCAATGAGCAGTTCTTC.